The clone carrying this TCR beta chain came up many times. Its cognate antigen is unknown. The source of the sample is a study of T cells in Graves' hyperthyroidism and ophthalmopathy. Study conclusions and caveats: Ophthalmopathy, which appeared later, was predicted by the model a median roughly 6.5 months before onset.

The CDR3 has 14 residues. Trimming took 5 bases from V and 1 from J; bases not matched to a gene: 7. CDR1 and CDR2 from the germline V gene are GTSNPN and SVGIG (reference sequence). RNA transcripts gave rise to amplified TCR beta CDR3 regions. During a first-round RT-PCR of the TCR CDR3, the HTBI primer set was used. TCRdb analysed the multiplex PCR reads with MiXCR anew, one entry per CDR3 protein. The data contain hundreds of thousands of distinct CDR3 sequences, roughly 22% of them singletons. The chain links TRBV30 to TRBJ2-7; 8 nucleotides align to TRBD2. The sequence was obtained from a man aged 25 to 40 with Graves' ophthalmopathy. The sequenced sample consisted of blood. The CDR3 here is CAWASGSESYEQYF. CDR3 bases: TGTGCCTGGGCAAGCGGGAGCGAATCCTACGAGCAGTACTTC. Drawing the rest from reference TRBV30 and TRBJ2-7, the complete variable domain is SQTIHQWPATLVQPVGSPLSLECTVEGTSNPNLYWYRQAAGRGLQLLFYSVGIGQISSEVPQNLSASRPQDRQFILSSKKLLLSDSGFYLCAWASGSESYEQYFGPGTRLTVT.